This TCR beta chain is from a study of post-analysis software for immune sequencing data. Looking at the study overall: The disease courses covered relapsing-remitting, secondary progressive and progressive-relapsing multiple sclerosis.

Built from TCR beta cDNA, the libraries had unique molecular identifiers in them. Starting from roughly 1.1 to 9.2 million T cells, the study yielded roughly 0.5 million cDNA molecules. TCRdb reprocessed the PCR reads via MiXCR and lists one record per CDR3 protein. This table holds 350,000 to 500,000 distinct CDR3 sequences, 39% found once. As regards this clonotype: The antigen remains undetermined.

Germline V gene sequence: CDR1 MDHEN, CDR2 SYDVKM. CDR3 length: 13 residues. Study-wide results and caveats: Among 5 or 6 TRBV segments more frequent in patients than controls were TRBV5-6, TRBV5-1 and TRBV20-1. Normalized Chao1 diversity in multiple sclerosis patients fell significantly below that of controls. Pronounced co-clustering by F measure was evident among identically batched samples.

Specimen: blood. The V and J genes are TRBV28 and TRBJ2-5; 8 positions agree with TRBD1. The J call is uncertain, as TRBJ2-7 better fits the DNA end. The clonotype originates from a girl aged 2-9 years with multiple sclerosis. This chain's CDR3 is CASGQGVLYEQYF. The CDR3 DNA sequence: TGTGCCAGCGGACAGGGAGTGTTGTACGAGCAGTACTTC.